A single T cell receptor beta chain is shown here with its context. What it binds is unknown. These data come from a study of a mutant IDH1 vaccine in newly diagnosed glioma. Study background: Scheduled for weeks 1, 3, 5, 7, 11, 15, 19 and 23, eight vaccinations were given to patients. The initiation of vaccination occurred 4-6 weeks after radiotherapy alone, or with temozolomide cycles.

Germline CDR1 and CDR2: SGDLS and YYNGEE. The ends were cut back, 4 bases at V and 10 bases at J, with 21 bases in the middle. CDR3 length: 15 residues. TCRdb's table, derived via immunoSEQ multiplex PCR, lists solely in-frame clones and lacks some. The data contain fewer than 35,000 clones, 85% to 90% of them singletons. Noted time point: week 23, last vaccination. Every vaccine dose comprised 300 ug of mutant IDH1 20-mer peptide plus topical imiquimod. Astrocytomas that were new, WHO grade 3 or 4, IDH1-mutant and ATRX-lost were present in the donors. This material consisted of PBMCs, taken from a glioma patient whose treatment included an IDH1 peptide vaccine. The receptor was derived from a man in his forties with glioma. The rearrangement links TRBV9 to TRBJ1-5; D may be TRBD1 (5 bases). The CDR3 loop is CASSKGTDGWEPQHF. DNA for the CDR3: TGTGCCAGCAGCAAGGGGACGGATGGGTGGGAACCCCAGCATTTT.